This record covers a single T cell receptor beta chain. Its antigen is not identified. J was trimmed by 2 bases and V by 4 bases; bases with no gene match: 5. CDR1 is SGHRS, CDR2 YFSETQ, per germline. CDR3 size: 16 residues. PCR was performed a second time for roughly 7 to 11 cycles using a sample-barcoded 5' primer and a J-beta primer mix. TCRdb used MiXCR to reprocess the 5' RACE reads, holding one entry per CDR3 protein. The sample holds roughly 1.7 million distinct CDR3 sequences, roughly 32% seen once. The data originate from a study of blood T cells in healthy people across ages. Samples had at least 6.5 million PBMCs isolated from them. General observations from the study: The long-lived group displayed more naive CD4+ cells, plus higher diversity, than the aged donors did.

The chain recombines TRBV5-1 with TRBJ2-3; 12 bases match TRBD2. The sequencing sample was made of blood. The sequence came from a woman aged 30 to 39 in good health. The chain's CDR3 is CASSTGLAGYTDTQYF. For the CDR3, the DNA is TGCGCCAGCAGCACGGGACTAGCGGGCTACACAGATACGCAGTATTTT.